A selection of T cell receptor beta chains follows, all from one sample in a study of OX40 agonist ivuxolimab in advanced cancers. Profiling relied on immunoSEQ multiplex PCR, and the TCRdb table lists in-frame clones only, not all of them. The repertoire holds about 94,000 clones, around 87% seen once, with just over 0.3% in the top ten. Sequences were derived from CD4+ or CD8+ T cells sorted from blood, sampled in a trial of the OX40 agonist ivuxolimab. The source is an adult with an advanced solid tumor such as melanoma, head and neck, liver or kidney cancer. The CDR3 runs from the conserved cysteine through the conserved F or W. Fields, in order: D gene, clone size, V gene, J gene, CDR3 DNA, CDR3 protein. A D gene is named only where the DNA matches it firmly. Size is omitted from some rows. Given values are once, few, many or a class for expanded clones.

D gene: -
clone size: -
V gene: TRBV30
J gene: TRBJ2-1
CDR3 DNA: TGTGCCTACCGAGGGGCCGTCGAGAATGAGCAGTTCTTC
CDR3 protein: CAYRGAVENEQFF

D gene: TRBD1
clone size: -
V gene: TRBV7-8
J gene: TRBJ1-2
CDR3 DNA: TGTGCCAGCAGCTTAGGACAGGGAGGCTATGGCTACACCTTC
CDR3 protein: CASSLGQGGYGYTF

D gene: -
clone size: -
V gene: TRBV5-8
J gene: TRBJ2-7
CDR3 DNA: TGTGCCAGCAGCCGTCGTAGGGAGAGAGTCGAGCAGTACTTC
CDR3 protein: CASSRRRERVEQYF

D gene: TRBD1
clone size: -
V gene: TRBV2
J gene: TRBJ1-1
CDR3 DNA: TGTGCCAGCAAAATCGAGACCCAGGGGGGACAAGCTTTCTTT
CDR3 protein: CASKIETQGGQAFF

D gene: -
clone size: once
V gene: TRBV6-6
J gene: TRBJ2-2
CDR3 DNA: TGTGCCAGCAGTCCCCGGGCTCCGGCCGGGGAGCTGTTTTTT
CDR3 protein: CASSPRAPAGELFF

D gene: -
clone size: -
V gene: TRBV18
J gene: TRBJ2-5
CDR3 DNA: TGTGCCAGCTCCAGGGAACGCCAAGAGACCCAGTACTTC
CDR3 protein: CASSRERQETQYF

D gene: -
clone size: few
V gene: TRBV11-1
J gene: TRBJ2-7
CDR3 DNA: TGTGCCAGCAGCTTAGCGACCGTATACGAGCAGTACTTC
CDR3 protein: CASSLATVYEQYF

D gene: -
clone size: -
V gene: TRBV5-1
J gene: TRBJ1-2
CDR3 DNA: TGCGCCAGCAGCTCCAACAGTTATGGCTACACCTTC
CDR3 protein: CASSSNSYGYTF

D gene: -
clone size: -
V gene: TRBV6-1
J gene: TRBJ2-1
CDR3 DNA: TGTGCCAGCAGTGAACGGGGTTCCGAGCAGTTCTTC
CDR3 protein: CASSERGSEQFF

D gene: TRBD2
clone size: -
V gene: TRBV7-2
J gene: TRBJ2-3
CDR3 DNA: TGTGCCAGCAGCCCCCGGACTAGTCCAGATACGCAGTATTTT
CDR3 protein: CASSPRTSPDTQYF